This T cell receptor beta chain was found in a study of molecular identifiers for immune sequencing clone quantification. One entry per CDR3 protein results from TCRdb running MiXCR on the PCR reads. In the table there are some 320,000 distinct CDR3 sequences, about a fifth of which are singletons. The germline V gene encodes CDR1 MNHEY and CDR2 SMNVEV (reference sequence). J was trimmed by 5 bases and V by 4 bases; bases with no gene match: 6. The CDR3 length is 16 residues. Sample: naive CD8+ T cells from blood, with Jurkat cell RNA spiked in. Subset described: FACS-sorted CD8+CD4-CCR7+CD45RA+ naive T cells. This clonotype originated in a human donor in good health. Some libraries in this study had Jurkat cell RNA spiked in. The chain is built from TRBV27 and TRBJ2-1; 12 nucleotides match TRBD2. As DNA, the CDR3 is TGTGCCAGCAGTTCTCTACTAGCGGGGGGCGACAATGAGCAGTTCTTC. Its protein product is CASSSLLAGGDNEQFF.